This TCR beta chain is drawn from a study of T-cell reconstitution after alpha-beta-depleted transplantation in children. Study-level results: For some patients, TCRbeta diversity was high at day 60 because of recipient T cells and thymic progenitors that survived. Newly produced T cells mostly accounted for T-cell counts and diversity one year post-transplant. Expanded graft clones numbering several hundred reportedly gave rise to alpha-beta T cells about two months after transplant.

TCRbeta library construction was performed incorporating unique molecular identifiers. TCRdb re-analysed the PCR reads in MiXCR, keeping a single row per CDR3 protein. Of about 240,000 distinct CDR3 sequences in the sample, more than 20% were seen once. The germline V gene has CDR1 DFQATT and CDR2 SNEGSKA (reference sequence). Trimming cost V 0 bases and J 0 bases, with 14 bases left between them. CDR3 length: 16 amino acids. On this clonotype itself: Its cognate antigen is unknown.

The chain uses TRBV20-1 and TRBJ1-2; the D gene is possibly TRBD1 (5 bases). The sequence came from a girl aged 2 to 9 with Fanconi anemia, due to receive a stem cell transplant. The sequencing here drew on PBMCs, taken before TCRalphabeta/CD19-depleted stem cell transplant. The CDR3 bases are TGCAGTGCTAGAGAACATCCGGGACTAGCTAACTATGGCTACACCTTC. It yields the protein CSAREHPGLANYGYTF.